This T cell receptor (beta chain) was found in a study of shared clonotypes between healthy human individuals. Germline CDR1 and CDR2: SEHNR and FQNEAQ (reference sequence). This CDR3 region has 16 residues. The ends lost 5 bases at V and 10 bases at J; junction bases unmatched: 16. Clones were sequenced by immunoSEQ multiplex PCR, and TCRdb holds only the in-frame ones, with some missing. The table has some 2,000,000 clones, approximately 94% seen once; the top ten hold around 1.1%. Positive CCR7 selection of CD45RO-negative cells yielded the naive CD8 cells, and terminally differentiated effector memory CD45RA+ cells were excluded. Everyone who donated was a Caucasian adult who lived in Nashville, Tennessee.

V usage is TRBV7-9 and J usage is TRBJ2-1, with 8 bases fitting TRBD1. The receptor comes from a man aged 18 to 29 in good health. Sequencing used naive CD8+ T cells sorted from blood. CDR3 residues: CASSNPRGRTTREQFF. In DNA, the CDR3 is TGTGCCAGCAGCAATCCCAGGGGGCGCACGACTAGGGAGCAGTTCTTC.